The 2 T cell receptor beta chains reported below all come from one sample, sequenced in a study of blood T cell repertoires in COVID-19. TCRdb's copy holds only in-frame clones and misses some; the assay was immunoSEQ multiplex PCR. The sample holds approximately 210,000 clones, approximately 80% seen once. The specimen was peripheral blood. All receptors come from an elderly woman with COVID-19, enrolled during active disease.

This clone came up once. The rearrangement joins TRBV5-1 to TRBJ2-3; D is possibly TRBD1 (5 bases). The CDR3 covers 14 residues. Germline V gene sequence: CDR1 SGHRS, CDR2 YFSETQ. V lost 4 bases and J 3 bases, leaving 12 bases between the germline ends. CDR3 residues: CASSISKGTDTQYF. The CDR3 bases are TGCGCCAGCAGCATCTCCAAGGGGACAGATACGCAGTATTTT. Variable domain in full (rest from reference TRBV5-1 and TRBJ2-3): KAGVTQTPRYLIKTRGQQVTLSCSPISGHRSVSWYQQTPGQGLQFLFEYFSETQRNKGNFPGRFSGRQFSNSRSEMNVSTLELGDSALYLCASSISKGTDTQYFGPGTRLTVL.

The chain combines TRBV2 with TRBJ1-5; a weak D match, TRBD1 (6 bases). Between the trimmed V and J ends, which lost 6 bases and 6 bases, there was a span of 15 bases. This CDR3 has 14 amino acids. CDR1 and CDR2 from the germline V gene are SNHLY and FYNNEI. The CDR3 bases are TGTGCCAGCAGCTTCGGACAGAAAGTTCAGCCCCAGCATTTT. Its translation is CASSFGQKVQPQHF.